This TCR beta chain was sequenced in a study of regulatory T cells in long-lasting Graves disease. Arm-PCR with iRepertoire HTBI primers amplified the CDR3 regions for these TCR beta libraries. TCRdb re-derived calls from the multiplex PCR reads in MiXCR, one entry per CDR3 protein. The data show about 460,000 distinct CDR3 sequences, about 20% seen once. There are many counts of this clonotype. Noted time point: persistent/refractory GD, antithyroid drugs over 5 years with positive TRAb. Preparation of the TCR library used RNA extracted from PBMCs. Per the germline V gene, CDR1 is KGHSY and CDR2 is FQNENV. This CDR3 comprises 14 residues. The ends lost 3 bases at V and 4 bases at J; junction bases unmatched: 6.

The rearrangement links TRBV16 to TRBJ2-7; 7 bases agree with TRBD1. The receptor was isolated from a female donor with Graves disease. The sequencing here drew on peripheral blood mononuclear cells (PBMCs), taken when the disease was refractory, from a patient treated with antithyroid drugs. CDR3 protein: CASSHGTEHYEQYF. For the CDR3, the DNA is TGTGCCAGCAGCCACGGGACAGAACATTACGAGCAGTACTTC. The complete variable domain, with remaining parts taken from reference TRBV16 and TRBJ2-7, reads GEEVAQTPKHLVRGEGQKAKLYCAPIKGHSYVFWYQQVLKNEFKFLISFQNENVFDETGMPKERFSAKCLPNSPCSLEIQATKLEDSAVYFCASSHGTEHYEQYFGPGTRLTVT.